What follows is one T cell receptor (beta chain) and its context. The CDR3 consists of 16 residues. Germline lookup yields CDR1 MNHNY and CDR2 SVGAGI (reference sequence). Trimming left V 4 bases short and J 3 bases short, with 18 bases between. The data were obtained in a study of control samples from healthy donors and cancer patients. The assay was immunoSEQ multiplex PCR, and TCRdb's table has in-frame clones only and misses some. Found here are almost 90,000 clones, more than 75% of them singletons; the top ten hold 2% to 2.5%. This receptor was taken from a woman aged 35 to 49 in good health. The sample comprised blood. V usage is TRBV6-6 and J usage is TRBJ1-2, with D possibly matching TRBD1 (6 bases). The CDR3 DNA is TGTGCCAGCAGTTTAGGACAGCCCGGCCGGGACTATGGCTACACCTTC. This sequence encodes CASSLGQPGRDYGYTF.